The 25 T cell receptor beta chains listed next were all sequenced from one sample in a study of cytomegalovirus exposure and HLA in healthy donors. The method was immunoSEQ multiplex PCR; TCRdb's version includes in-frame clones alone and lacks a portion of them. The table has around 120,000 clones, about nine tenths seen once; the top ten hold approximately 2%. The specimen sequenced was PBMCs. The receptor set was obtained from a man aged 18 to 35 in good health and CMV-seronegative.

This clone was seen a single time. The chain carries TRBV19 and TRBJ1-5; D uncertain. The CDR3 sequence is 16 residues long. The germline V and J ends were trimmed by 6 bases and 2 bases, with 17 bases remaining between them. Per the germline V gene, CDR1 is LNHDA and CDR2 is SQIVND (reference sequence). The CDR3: CASSPVQLGGNQPQHF. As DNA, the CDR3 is TGTGCCAGTAGCCCCGTACAGCTTGGTGGCAATCAGCCCCAGCATTTT.

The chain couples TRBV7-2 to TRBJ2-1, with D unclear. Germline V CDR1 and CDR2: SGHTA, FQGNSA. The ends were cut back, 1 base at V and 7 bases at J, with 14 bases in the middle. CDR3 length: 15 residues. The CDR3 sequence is CASSLGGWYVNEQFF. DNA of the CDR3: TGTGCCAGCAGCTTAGGAGGATGGTATGTGAATGAGCAGTTCTTC.

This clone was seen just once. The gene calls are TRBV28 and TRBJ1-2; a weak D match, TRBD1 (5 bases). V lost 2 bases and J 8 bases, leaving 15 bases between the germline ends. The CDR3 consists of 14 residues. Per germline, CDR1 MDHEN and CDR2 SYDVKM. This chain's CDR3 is CASSLNAGTGGYTF. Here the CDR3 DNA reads TGTGCCAGCAGTTTAAATGCGGGGACGGGAGGCTACACCTTC.

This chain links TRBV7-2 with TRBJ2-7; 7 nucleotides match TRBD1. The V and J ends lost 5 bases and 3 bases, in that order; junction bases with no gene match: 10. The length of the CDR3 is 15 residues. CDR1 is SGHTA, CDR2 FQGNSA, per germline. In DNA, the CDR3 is TGTGCCAGCAGCCTTGGCTACAGGGGAAGCTACGAGCAGTACTTC. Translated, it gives CASSLGYRGSYEQYF.

CDR3 DNA sequence: TGTGCCAGCAGTTCCGGGGGGTCGGAGCATCAGCCCCAGCATTTT. This encodes CASSSGGSEHQPQHF. V is TRBV28 and J is TRBJ1-5; D might be TRBD1 (5 bases). CDR1 and CDR2 (germline): MDHEN, SYDVKM. Between the trimmed V and J ends, which lost 4 bases and 5 bases, there was a span of 15 bases. The CDR3 length is 15 residues.

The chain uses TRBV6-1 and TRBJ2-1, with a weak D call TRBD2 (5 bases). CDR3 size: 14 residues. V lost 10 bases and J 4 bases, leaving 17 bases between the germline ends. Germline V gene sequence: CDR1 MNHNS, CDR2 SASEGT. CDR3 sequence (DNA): TGTGCCACCATCCAAGAGAGGGTTTACAATGAGCAGTTCTTC. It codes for CATIQERVYNEQFF.

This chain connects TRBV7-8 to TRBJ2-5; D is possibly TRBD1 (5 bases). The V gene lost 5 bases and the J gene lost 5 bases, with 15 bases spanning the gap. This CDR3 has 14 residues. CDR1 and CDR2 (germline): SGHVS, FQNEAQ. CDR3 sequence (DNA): TGTGCCAGCAGCGCGACAGTATTGGGCGAGACCCAGTACTTC. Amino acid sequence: CASSATVLGETQYF.

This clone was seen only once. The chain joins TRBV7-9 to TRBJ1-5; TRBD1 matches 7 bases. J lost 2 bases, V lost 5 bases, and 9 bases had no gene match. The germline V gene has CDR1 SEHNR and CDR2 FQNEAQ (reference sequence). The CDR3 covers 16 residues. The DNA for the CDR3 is TGTGCCAGCAGCGTAGGTAGACAGGGAGGCAATCAGCCCCAGCATTTT. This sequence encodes CASSVGRQGGNQPQHF.

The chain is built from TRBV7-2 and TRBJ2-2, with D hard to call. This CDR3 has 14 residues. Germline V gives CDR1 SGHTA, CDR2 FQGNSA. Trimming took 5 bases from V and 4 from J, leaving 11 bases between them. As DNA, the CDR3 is TGTGCCAGCAGCAGATCCCACAGCACCGGGGAGCTGTTTTTT. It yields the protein CASSRSHSTGELFF.

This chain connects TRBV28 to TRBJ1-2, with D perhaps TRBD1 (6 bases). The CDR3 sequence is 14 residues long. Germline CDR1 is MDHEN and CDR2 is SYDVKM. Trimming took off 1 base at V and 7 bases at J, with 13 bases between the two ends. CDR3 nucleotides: TGTGCCAGCAGTTTATCATGGGGGCGCTTTGGCTACACCTTC. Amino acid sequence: CASSLSWGRFGYTF.

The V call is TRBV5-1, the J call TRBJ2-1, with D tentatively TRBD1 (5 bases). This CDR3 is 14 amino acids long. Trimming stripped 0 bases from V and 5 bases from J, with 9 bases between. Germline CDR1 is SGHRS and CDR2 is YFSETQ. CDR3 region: CASSLVRGNNEQFF. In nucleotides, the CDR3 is TGCGCCAGCAGCTTGGTAAGGGGCAACAATGAGCAGTTCTTC.

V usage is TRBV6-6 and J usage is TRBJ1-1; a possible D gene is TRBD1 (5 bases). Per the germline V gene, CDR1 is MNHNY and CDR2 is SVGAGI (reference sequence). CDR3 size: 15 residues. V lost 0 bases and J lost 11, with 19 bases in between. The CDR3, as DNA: TGTGCCAGCAGTTACTCTGGACACGTGGGTGCCGGCGCTTTCTTT. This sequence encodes CASSYSGHVGAGAFF.

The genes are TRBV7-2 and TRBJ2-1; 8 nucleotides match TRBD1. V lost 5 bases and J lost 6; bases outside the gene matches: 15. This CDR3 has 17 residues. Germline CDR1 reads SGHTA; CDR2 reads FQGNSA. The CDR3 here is CASSPRFRDRHSNEQFF. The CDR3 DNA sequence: TGTGCCAGCAGCCCGCGCTTTCGGGACAGGCACTCCAATGAGCAGTTCTTC.

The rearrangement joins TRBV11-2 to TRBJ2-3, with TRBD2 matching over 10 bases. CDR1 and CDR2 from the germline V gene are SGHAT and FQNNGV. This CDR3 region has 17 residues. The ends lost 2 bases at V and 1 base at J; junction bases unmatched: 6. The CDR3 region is CASSLPPSGSGTDTQYF. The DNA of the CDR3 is TGTGCCAGCAGCTTACCCCCTAGCGGGAGTGGCACAGATACGCAGTATTTT. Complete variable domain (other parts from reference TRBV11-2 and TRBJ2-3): EAGVAQSPRYKIIEKRQSVAFWCNPISGHATLYWYQQILGQGPKLLIQFQNNGVVDDSQLPKDRFSAERLKGVDSTLKIQPAKLEDSAVYLCASSLPPSGSGTDTQYFGPGTRLTVL.

The CDR3 loop is CASSLEPLAGGSGANVLTF. The CDR3 region has the DNA TGCGCCAGCAGCTTGGAACCCCTAGCGGGAGGATCAGGGGCCAACGTCCTGACTTTC. V is TRBV5-1 and J is TRBJ2-6; 11 bases agree with TRBD2. The V gene end was trimmed by 0 bases and the J gene end by 4 bases; junction bases not matched to a gene: 9. Per the germline V gene, CDR1 is SGHRS and CDR2 is YFSETQ. The CDR3 is 19 amino acids.

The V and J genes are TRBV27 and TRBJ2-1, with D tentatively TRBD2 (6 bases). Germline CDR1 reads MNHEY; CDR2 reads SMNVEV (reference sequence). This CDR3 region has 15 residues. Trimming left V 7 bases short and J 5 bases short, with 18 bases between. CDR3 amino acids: CASMGLAAPDNEQFF. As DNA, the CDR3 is TGTGCCAGCATGGGGTTAGCGGCTCCAGACAATGAGCAGTTCTTC.

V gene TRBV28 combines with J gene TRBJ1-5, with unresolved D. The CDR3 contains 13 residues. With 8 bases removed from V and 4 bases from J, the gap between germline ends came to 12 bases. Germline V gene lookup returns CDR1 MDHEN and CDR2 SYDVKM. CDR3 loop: CASGQLSNQPQHF. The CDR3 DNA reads TGTGCCAGCGGGCAGCTATCTAATCAGCCCCAGCATTTT.

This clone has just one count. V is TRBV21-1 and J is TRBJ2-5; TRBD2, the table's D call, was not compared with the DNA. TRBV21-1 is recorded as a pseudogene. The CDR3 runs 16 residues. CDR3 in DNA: TGTGCCAGCAGAATGGTACTAGCTACACTCTCTGAGACCCAGTACTTC. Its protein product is CASRMVLATLSETQYF.

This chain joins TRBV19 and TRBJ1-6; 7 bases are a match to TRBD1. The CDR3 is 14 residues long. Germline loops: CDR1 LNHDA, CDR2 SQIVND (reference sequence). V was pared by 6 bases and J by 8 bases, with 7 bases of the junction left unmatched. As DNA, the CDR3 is TGTGCCAGTAGCAATGGACAGGTCGATTCACCCCTCCACTTT. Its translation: CASSNGQVDSPLHF. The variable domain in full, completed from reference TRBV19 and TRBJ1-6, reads DGGITQSPKYLFRKEGQNVTLSCEQNLNHDAMYWYRQDPGQGLRLIYYSQIVNDFQKGDIAEGYSVSREKKESFPLTVTSAQKNPTAFYLCASSNGQVDSPLHFGNGTRLTVT.

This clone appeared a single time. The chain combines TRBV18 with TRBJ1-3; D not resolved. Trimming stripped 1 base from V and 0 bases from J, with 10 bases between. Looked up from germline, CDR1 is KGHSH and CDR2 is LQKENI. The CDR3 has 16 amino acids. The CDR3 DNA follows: TGTGCCAGCTCACCACTTAGTAAGTCCTCTGGAAACACCATATATTTT. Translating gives CASSPLSKSSGNTIYF.

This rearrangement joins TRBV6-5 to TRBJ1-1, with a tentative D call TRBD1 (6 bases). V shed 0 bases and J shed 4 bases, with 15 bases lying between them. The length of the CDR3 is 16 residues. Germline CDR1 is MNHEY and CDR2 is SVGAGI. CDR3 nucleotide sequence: TGTGCCAGCAGTTACTCGGGACACCATGGGGGCACTGAAGCTTTCTTT. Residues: CASSYSGHHGGTEAFF.

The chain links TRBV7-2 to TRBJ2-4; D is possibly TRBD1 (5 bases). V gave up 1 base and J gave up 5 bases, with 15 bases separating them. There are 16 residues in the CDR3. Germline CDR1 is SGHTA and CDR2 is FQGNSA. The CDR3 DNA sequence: TGTGCCAGCAGCTTAGTTGTTACGGTACAGGAAAACATTCAGTACTTC. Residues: CASSLVVTVQENIQYF.

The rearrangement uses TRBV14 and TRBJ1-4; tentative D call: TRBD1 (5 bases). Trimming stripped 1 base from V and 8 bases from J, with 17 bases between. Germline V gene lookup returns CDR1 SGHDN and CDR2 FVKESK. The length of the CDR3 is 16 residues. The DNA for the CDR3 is TGTGCCAGCAGCCAAGGGGGACCCCGAGGAGGGGAAAAACTGTTTTTT. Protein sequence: CASSQGGPRGGEKLFF. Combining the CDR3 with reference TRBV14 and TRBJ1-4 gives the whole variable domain EAGVTQFPSHSVIEKGQTVTLRCDPISGHDNLYWYRRVMGKEIKFLLHFVKESKQDESGMPNNRFLAERTGGTYSTLKVQPAELEDSGVYFCASSQGGPRGGEKLFFGSGTQLSVL.

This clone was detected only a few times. CDR3 coding DNA: TGTGCCAGCAGCTTATCAAGGGGACAGGTCTCCTACGAGCAGTACTTC. Translation gives CASSLSRGQVSYEQYF. The V gene is TRBV11-2, the J gene TRBJ2-7, with TRBD1 identical over 8 bases. From germline, CDR1 is SGHAT and CDR2 FQNNGV. V was clipped by 2 bases and J by 0 bases; unmatched bases: 6. The CDR3 covers 16 residues.

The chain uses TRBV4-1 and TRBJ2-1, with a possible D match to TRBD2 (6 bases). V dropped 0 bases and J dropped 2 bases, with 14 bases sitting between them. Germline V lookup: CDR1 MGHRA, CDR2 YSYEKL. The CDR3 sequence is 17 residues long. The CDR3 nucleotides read TGCGCCAGCAGCCAAGATTGGGGGGTAGGGCCCTACAATGAGCAGTTCTTC. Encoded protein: CASSQDWGVGPYNEQFF.